This T cell receptor beta chain was documented in a study of control samples from healthy donors and cancer patients. Profiling relied on immunoSEQ multiplex PCR, and the TCRdb table lists in-frame clones only, not all of them. The sample includes 100,000 to 150,000 clones, roughly 90% of them seen just once. The germline gives CDR1 LGHNT, CDR2 FRNRAP. This CDR3 has 16 amino acids. V lost 5 bases and J lost 1, with 17 bases in between. The chain has TRBV12-5 and TRBJ1-1; TRBD1 is a possible D gene (5 bases). Sequenced sample: blood. This sequence was found in a man younger than 35 in good health. As DNA, the CDR3 is TGTGCTAGTGGTACGATCCCCTTCAGGGAGAACACTGAAGCTTTCTTT. It codes for CASGTIPFRENTEAFF. Looking up the rest from reference TRBV12-5 and TRBJ1-1 gives the full variable domain: DARVTQTPRHKVTEMGQEVTMRCQPILGHNTVFWYRQTMMQGLELLAYFRNRAPLDDSGMPKDRFSAEMPDATLATLKIQPSEPRDSAVYFCASGTIPFRENTEAFFGQGTRLTVV.